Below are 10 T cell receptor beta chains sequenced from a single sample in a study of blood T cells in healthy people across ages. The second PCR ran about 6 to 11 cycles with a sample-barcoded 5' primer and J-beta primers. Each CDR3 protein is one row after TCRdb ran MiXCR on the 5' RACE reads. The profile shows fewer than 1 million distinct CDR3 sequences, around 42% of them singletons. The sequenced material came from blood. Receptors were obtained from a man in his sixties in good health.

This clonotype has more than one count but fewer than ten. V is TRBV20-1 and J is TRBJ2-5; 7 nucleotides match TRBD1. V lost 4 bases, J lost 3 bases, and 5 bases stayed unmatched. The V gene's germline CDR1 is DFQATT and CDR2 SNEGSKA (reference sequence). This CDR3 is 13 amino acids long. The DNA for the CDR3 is TGCAGTGCTAACCCCGACAGGGAAGAGACCCAGTACTTC. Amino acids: CSANPDREETQYF.

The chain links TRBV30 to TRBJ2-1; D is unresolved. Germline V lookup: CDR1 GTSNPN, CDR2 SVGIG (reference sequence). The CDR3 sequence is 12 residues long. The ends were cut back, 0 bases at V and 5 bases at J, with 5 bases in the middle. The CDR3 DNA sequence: TGTGCCTGGAGTGTTGGGGACAATGAGCAGTTCTTC. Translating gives CAWSVGDNEQFF.

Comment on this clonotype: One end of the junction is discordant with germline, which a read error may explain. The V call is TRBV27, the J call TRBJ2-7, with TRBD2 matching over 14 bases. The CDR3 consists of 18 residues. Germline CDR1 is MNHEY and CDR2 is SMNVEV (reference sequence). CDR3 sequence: CASTPTSGLAGGSDEQYF. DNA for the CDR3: TGTGCCAGCACTCCTACAAGCGGACTAGCGGGGGGCTCCGACGAGCAGTACTTC.

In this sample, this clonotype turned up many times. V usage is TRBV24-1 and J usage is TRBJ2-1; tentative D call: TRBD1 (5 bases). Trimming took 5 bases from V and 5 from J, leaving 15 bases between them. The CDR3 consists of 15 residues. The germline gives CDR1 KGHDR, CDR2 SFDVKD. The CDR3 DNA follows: TGTGCCACCAGTGGTTGGGGCAGGGCCGACAATGAGCAGTTCTTC. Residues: CATSGWGRADNEQFF.

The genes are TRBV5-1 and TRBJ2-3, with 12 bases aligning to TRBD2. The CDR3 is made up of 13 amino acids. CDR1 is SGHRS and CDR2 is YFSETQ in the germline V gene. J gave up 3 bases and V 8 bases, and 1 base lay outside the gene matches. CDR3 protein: CASLAGGTDTQYF. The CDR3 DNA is TGCGCCAGTCTAGCGGGGGGGACAGATACGCAGTATTTT. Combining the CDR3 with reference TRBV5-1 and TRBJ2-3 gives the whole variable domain KAGVTQTPRYLIKTRGQQVTLSCSPISGHRSVSWYQQTPGQGLQFLFEYFSETQRNKGNFPGRFSGRQFSNSRSEMNVSTLELGDSALYLCASLAGGTDTQYFGPGTRLTVL.

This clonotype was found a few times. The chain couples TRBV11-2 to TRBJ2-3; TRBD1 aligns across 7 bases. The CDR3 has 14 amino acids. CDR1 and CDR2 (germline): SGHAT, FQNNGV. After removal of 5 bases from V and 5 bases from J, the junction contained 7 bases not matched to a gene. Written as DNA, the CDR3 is TGTGCCAGCAGCGCTCCGGGACAGCGAGATACGCAGTATTTT. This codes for CASSAPGQRDTQYF.

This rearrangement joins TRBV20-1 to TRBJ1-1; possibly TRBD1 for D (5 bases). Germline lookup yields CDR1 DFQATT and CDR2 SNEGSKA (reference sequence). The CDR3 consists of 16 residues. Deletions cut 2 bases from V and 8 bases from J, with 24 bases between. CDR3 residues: CSARLEWAGTRAEAFF. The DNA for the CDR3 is TGCAGTGCTAGACTGGAATGGGCAGGGACCCGTGCGGAAGCTTTCTTT.

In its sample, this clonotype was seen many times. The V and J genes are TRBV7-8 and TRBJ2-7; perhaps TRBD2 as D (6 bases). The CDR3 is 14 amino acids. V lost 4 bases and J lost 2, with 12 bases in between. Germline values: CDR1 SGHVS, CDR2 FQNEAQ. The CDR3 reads CASSYGGTTYEQYF. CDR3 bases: TGTGCCAGCAGCTATGGGGGGACGACCTACGAGCAGTACTTC.

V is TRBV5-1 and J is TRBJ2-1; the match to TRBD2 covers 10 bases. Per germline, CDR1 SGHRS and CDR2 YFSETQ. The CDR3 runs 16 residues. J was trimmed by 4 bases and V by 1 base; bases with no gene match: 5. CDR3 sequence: CASSLSPSGGYNEQFF. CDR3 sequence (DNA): TGCGCCAGCAGCTTGTCTCCTAGCGGGGGTTACAATGAGCAGTTCTTC.

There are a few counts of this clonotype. The DNA of the CDR3 is TGTGCCAGCAGTTTATATAGCTGGACAGGAAGACAAGAGACCCAGTACTTC. Translating gives CASSLYSWTGRQETQYF. J is TRBJ2-5 and V is TRBV12-3 or TRBV12-4; 7 nucleotides align to TRBD1. Trimming took 2 bases from V and 2 from J; bases not matched to a gene: 11. The CDR3 is 17 residues long.